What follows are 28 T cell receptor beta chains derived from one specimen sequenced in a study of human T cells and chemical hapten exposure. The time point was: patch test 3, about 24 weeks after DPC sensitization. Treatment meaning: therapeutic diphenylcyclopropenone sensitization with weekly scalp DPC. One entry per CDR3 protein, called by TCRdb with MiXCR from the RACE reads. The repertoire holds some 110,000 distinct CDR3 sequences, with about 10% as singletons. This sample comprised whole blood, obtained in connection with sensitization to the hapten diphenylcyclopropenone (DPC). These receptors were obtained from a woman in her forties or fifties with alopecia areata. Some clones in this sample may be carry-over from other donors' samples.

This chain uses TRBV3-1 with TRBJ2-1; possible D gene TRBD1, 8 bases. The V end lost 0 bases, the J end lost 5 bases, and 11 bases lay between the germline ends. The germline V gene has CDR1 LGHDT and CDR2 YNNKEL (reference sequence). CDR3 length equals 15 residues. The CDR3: CASSQETGGDNEQFF. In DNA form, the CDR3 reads TGTGCCAGCAGCCAAGAAACAGGGGGGGACAATGAGCAGTTCTTC.

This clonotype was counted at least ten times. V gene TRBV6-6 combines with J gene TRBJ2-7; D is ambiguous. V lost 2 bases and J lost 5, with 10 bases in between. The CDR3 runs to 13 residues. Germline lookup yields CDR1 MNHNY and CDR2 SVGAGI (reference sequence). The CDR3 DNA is TGTGCCAGCAGTTACGACAACGGTCACGAGCAGTACTTC. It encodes CASSYDNGHEQYF.

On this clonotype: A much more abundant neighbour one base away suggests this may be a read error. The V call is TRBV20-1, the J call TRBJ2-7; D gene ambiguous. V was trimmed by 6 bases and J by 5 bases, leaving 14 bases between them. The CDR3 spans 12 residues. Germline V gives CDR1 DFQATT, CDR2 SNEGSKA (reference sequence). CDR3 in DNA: TGCAGTGCCGCCGAGGATATTGACGAGCAGTACTTC. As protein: CSAAEDIDEQYF.

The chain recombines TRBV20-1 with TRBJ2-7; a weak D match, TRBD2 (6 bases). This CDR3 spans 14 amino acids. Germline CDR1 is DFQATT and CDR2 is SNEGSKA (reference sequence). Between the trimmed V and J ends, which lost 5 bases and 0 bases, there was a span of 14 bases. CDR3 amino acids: CSAPTSSSSYEQYF. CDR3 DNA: TGCAGTGCTCCAACTAGCTCCAGCTCCTACGAGCAGTACTTC.

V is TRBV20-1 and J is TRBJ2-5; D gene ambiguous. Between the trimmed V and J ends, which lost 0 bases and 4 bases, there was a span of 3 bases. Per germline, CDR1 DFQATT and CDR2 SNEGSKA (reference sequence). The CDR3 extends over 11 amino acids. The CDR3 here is CSAREIETQYF. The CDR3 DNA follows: TGCAGTGCTAGAGAAATAGAGACCCAGTACTTC.

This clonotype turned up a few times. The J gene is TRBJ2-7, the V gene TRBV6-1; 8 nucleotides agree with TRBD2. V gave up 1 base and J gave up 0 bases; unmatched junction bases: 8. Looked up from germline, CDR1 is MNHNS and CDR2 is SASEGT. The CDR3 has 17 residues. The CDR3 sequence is CASSEGRTSFSSYEQYF. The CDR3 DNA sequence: TGTGCCAGCAGTGAAGGCAGGACTAGCTTTAGCTCCTACGAGCAGTACTTC.

The CDR3 protein is CAISDTGRPDTQYF. The CDR3 nucleotides are TGTGCCATCAGTGATACGGGGAGGCCAGATACGCAGTATTTT. The V and J genes are TRBV10-3 and TRBJ2-3, with a possible D match to TRBD2 (6 bases). Trimming stripped 3 bases from V and 4 bases from J, with 11 bases between. From germline, CDR1 is ENHRY and CDR2 SYGVKD. This CDR3 is 14 amino acids long.

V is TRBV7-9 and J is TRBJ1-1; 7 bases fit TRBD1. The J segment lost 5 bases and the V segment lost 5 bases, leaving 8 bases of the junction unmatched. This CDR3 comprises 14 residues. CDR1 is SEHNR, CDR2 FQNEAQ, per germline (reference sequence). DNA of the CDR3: TGTGCCAGCAGCACCCGACAGGGAAGAACTGAAGCTTTCTTT. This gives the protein CASSTRQGRTEAFF.

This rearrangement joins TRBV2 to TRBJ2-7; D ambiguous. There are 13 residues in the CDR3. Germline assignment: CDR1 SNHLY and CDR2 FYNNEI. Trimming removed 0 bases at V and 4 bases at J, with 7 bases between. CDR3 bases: TGTGCCAGCAGTGAAGCTACCCCGTACGAGCAGTACTTC. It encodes CASSEATPYEQYF.

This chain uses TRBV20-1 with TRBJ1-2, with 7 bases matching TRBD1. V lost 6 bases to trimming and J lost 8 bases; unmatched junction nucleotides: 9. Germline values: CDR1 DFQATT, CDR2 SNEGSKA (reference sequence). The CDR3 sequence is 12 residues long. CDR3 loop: CSAPLTGKGYTF. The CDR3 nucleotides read TGCAGTGCCCCGTTGACAGGGAAGGGCTACACCTTC.

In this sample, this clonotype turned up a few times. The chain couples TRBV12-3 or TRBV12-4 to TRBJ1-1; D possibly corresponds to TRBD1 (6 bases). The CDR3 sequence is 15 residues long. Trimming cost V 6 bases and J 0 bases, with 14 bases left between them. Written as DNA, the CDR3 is TGTGCCAGCAGCCCGACAGGAGCGATGAACACTGAAGCTTTCTTT. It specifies CASSPTGAMNTEAFF.

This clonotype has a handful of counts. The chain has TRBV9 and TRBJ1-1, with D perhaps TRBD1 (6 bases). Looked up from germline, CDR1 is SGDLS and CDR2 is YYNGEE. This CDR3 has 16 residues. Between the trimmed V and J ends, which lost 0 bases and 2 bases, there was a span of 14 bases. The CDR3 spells CASSVGGGIPNTEAFF. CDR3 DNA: TGTGCCAGCAGCGTAGGGGGGGGCATTCCCAACACTGAAGCTTTCTTT.

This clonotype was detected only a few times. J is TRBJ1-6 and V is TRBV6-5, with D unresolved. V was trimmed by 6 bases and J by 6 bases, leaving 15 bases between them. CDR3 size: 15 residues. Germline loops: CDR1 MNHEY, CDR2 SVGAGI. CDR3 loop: CASSQTPLGNSPLHF. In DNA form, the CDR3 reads TGTGCCAGCAGCCAAACACCTCTGGGTAATTCACCCCTCCACTTT.

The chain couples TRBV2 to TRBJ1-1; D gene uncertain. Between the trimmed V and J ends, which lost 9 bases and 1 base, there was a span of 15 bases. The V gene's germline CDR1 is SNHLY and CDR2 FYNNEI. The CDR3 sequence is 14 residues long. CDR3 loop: CASPRDSRNTEAFF. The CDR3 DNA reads TGTGCCAGTCCCCGGGATTCAAGGAACACTGAAGCTTTCTTT.

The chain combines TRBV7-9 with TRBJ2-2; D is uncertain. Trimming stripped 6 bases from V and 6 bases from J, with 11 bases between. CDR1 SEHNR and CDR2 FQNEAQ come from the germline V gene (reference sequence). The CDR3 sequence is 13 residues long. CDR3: CASSPTQSGELFF. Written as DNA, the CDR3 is TGTGCCAGCAGTCCAACCCAGTCCGGGGAGCTGTTTTTT.

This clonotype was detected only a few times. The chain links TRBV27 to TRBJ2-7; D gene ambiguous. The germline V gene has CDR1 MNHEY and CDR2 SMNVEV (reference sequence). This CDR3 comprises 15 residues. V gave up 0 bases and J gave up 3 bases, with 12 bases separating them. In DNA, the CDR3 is TGTGCCAGCAGTTTATCGGCACAGCCACTCTACGAGCAGTACTTC. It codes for CASSLSAQPLYEQYF.

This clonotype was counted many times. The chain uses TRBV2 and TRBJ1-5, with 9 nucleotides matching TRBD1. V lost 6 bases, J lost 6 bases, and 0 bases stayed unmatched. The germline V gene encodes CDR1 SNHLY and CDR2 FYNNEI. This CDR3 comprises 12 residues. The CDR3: CASRTGGQPQHF. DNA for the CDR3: TGTGCCAGCAGGACAGGGGGTCAGCCCCAGCATTTT.

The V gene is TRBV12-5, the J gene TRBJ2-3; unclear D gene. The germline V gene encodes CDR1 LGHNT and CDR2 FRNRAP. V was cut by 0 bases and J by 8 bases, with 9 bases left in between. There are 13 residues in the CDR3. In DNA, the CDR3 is TGTGCTAGTGGTTTGGTAACGCCGGGTACGCAGTATTTT. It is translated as CASGLVTPGTQYF.

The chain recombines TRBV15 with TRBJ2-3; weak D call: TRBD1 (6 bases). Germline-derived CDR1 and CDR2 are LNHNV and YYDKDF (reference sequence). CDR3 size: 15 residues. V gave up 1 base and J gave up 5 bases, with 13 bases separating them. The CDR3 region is CATSRGRKGQDTQYF. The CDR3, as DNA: TGTGCCACCAGCAGAGGAAGAAAGGGACAAGATACGCAGTATTTT. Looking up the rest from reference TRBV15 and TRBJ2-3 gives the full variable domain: DAMVIQNPRYQVTQFGKPVTLSCSQTLNHNVMYWYQQKSSQAPKLLFHYYDKDFNNEADTPDNFQSRRPNTSFCFLDIRSPGLGDTAMYLCATSRGRKGQDTQYFGPGTRLTVL.

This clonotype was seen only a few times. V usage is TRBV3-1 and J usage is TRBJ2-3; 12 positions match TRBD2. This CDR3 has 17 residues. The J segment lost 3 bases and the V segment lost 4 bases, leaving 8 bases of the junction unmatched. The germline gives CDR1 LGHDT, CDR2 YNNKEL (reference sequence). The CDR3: CASSRASGGARTDTQYF. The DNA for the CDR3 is TGTGCCAGCAGCCGGGCTAGCGGGGGGGCCAGGACAGATACGCAGTATTTT.

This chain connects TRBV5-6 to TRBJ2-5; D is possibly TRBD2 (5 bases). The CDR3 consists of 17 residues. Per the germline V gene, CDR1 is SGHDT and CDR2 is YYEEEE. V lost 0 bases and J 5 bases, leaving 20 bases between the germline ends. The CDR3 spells CASSLGPPTRFLETQYF. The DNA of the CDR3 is TGTGCCAGCAGCTTGGGACCTCCAACTAGGTTCCTTGAGACCCAGTACTTC.

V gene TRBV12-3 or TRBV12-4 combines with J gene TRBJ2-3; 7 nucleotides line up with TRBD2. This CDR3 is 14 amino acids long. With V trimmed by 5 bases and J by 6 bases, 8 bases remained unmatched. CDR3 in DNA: TGTGCCAGCAGTCCCCGACTAGCATCCGATACGCAGTATTTT. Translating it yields CASSPRLASDTQYF.

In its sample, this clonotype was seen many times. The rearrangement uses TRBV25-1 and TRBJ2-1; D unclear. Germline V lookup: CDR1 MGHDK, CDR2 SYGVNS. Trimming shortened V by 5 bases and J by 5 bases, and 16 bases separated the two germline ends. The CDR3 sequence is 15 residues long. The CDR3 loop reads CASSYLDPTHNEQFF. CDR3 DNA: TGTGCCAGCAGTTACCTGGACCCCACGCACAATGAGCAGTTCTTC. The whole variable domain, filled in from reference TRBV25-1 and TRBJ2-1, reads EADIYQTPRYLVIGTGKKITLECSQTMGHDKMYWYQQDPGMELHLIHYSYGVNSTEKGDLSSESTVSRIRTEHFPLTLESARPSHTSQYLCASSYLDPTHNEQFFGPGTRLTVL.

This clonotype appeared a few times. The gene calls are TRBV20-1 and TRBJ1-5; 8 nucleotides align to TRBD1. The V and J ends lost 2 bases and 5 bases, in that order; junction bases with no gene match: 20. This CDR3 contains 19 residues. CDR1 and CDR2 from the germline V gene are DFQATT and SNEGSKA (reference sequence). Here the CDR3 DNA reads TGCAGTGCTAGAATGGATACAGGGGGTTTCGGTTATGTCGATCAGCCCCAGCATTTT. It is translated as CSARMDTGGFGYVDQPQHF.

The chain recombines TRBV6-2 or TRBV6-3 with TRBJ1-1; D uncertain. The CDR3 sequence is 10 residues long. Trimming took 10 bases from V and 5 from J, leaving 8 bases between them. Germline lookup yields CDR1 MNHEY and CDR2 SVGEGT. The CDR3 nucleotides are TGTGCCACCTTTGGGACTGAAGCTTTCTTT. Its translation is CATFGTEAFF.

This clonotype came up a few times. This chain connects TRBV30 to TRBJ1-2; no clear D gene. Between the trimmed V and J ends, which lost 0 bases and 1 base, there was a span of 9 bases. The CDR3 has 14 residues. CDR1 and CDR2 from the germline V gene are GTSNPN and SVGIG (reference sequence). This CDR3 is CAWSVGPFNYGYTF. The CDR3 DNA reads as TGTGCCTGGAGTGTGGGTCCCTTTAACTATGGCTACACCTTC.

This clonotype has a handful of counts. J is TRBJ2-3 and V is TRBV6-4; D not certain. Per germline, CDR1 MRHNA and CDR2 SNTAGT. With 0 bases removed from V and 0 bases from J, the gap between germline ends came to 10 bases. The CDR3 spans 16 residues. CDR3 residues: CASSDSSLGSTDTQYF. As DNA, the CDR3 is TGTGCCAGCAGTGACTCGTCACTGGGCAGCACAGATACGCAGTATTTT.

The CDR3 region is CASSSPLAGAGQETQYF. CDR3 DNA sequence: TGTGCCAGCAGCTCCCCCCTGGCGGGGGCGGGCCAAGAGACCCAGTACTTC. This chain connects TRBV7-9 to TRBJ2-5, with a possible D match to TRBD2 (7 bases). CDR1 and CDR2 (germline): SEHNR, FQNEAQ (reference sequence). The germline V and J ends were trimmed by 4 bases and 1 base, with 19 bases remaining between them. The CDR3 contains 17 residues. Filled out from reference TRBV7-9 and TRBJ2-5, the complete variable domain reads DTGVSQNPRHKITKRGQNVTFRCDPISEHNRLYWYRQTLGQGPEFLTYFQNEAQLEKSRLLSDRFSAERPKGSFSTLEIQRTEQGDSAMYLCASSSPLAGAGQETQYFGPGTRLLVL.